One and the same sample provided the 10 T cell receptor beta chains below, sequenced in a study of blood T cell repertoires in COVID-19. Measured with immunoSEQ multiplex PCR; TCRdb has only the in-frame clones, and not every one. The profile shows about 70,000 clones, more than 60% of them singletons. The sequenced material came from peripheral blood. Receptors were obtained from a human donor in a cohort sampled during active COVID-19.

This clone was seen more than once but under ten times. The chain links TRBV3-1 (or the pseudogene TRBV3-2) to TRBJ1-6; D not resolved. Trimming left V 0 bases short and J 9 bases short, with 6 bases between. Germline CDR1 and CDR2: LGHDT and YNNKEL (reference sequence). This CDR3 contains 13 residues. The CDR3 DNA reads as TGTGCCAGCAGCCAAGATAGCGGTTCACCCCTCCACTTT. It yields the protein CASSQDSGSPLHF.

The CDR3 region is CASSEQYLNEKLFF. The CDR3 DNA reads as TGTGCCAGCAGTGAACAGTATCTTAATGAAAAACTGTTTTTT. The genes are TRBV2 and TRBJ1-4, with D uncertain. CDR3 length: 14 amino acids. Germline values: CDR1 SNHLY, CDR2 FYNNEI. Between the trimmed V and J ends, which lost 2 bases and 4 bases, there was a span of 8 bases. The variable domain in full, with the rest retrieved from reference TRBV2 and TRBJ1-4, is EPEVTQTPSHQVTQMGQEVILRCVPISNHLYFYWYRQILGQKVEFLVSFYNNEISEKSEIFDDQFSVERPDGSNFTLKIRSTKLEDSAMYFCASSEQYLNEKLFFGSGTQLSVL.

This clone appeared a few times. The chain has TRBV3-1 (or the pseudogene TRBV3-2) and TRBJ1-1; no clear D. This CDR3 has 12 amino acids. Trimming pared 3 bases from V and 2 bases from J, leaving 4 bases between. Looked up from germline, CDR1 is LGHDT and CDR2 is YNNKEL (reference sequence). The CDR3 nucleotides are TGTGCCAGCAGCCAGAGAAACACTGAAGCTTTCTTT. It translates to CASSQRNTEAFF.

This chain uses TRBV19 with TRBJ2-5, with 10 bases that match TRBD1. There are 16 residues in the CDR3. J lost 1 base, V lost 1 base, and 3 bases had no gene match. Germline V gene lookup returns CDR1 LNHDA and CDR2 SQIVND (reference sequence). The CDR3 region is CASSIAGTGVQETQYF. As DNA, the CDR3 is TGTGCCAGTAGTATAGCCGGGACAGGGGTCCAAGAGACCCAGTACTTC.

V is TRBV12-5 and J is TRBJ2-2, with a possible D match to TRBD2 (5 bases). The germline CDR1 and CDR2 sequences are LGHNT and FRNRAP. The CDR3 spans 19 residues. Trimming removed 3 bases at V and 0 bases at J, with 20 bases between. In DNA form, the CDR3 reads TGTGCTAGTGGTTTTAGTAGCGTCGATGAATACGCGAACACCGGGGAGCTGTTTTTT. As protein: CASGFSSVDEYANTGELFF. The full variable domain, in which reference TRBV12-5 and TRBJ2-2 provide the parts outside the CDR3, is DARVTQTPRHKVTEMGQEVTMRCQPILGHNTVFWYRQTMMQGLELLAYFRNRAPLDDSGMPKDRFSAEMPDATLATLKIQPSEPRDSAVYFCASGFSSVDEYANTGELFFGEGSRLTVL.

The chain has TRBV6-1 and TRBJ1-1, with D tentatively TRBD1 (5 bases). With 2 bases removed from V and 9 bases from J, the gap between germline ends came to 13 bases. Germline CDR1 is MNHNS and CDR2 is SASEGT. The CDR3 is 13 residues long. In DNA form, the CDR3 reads TGTGCCAGCAGTGAACAGGGTTTAGGTAAAGCTTTCTTT. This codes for CASSEQGLGKAFF.

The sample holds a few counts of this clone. The DNA for the CDR3 is TGTGCCAGCAGCTCAGACAGGGGGGGCTACGAGCAGTACTTC. Protein sequence: CASSSDRGGYEQYF. The chain joins TRBV6-5 to TRBJ2-7; 9 bases match TRBD1. Germline V gene data show CDR1 as MNHEY and CDR2 as SVGAGI. V shed 6 bases, J shed 3 bases, and the junction held 6 bases outside the gene matches. This CDR3 has 14 residues.

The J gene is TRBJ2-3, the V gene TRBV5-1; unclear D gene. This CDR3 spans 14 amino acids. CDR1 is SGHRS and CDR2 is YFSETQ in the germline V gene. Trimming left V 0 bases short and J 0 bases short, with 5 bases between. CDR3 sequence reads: CASSLGASTDTQYF. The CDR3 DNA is TGCGCCAGCAGCTTGGGGGCTAGCACAGATACGCAGTATTTT.

The CDR3 DNA reads as TGTGCCAGTAGTAGCGCCGGGACTAGCTACAATGAGCAGTTCTTC. This sequence encodes CASSSAGTSYNEQFF. The chain employs TRBV19 and TRBJ2-1; 8 bases align to TRBD2. Germline-derived CDR1 and CDR2 are LNHDA and SQIVND (reference sequence). V lost 4 bases and J lost 3; bases outside the gene matches: 5. The CDR3 is 15 amino acids.

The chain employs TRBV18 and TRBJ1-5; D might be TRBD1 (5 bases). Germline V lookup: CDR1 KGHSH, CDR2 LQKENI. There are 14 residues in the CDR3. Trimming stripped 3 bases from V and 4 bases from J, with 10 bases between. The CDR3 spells CASSPGGGNQPQHF. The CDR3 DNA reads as TGTGCCAGCTCACCGGGGGGTGGAAATCAGCCCCAGCATTTT.